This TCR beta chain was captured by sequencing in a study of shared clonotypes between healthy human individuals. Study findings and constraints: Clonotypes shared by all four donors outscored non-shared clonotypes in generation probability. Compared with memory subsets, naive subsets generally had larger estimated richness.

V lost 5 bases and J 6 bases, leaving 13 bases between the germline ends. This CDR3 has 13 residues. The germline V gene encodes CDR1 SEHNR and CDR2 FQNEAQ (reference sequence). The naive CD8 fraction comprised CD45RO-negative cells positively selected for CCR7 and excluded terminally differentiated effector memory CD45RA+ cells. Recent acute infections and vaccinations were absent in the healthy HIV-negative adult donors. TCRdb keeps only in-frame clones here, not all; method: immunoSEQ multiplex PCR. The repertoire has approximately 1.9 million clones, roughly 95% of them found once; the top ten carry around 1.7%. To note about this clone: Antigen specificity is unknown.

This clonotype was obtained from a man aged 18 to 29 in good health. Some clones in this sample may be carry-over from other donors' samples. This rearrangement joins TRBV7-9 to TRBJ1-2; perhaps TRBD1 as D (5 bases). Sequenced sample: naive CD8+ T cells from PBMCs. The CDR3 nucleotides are TGTGCCAGCAGCCGAGGGGAAGGGAATGGCTACACCTTC. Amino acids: CASSRGEGNGYTF. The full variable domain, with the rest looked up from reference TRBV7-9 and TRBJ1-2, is DTGVSQNPRHKITKRGQNVTFRCDPISEHNRLYWYRQTLGQGPEFLTYFQNEAQLEKSRLLSDRFSAERPKGSFSTLEIQRTEQGDSAMYLCASSRGEGNGYTFGSGTRLTVV.